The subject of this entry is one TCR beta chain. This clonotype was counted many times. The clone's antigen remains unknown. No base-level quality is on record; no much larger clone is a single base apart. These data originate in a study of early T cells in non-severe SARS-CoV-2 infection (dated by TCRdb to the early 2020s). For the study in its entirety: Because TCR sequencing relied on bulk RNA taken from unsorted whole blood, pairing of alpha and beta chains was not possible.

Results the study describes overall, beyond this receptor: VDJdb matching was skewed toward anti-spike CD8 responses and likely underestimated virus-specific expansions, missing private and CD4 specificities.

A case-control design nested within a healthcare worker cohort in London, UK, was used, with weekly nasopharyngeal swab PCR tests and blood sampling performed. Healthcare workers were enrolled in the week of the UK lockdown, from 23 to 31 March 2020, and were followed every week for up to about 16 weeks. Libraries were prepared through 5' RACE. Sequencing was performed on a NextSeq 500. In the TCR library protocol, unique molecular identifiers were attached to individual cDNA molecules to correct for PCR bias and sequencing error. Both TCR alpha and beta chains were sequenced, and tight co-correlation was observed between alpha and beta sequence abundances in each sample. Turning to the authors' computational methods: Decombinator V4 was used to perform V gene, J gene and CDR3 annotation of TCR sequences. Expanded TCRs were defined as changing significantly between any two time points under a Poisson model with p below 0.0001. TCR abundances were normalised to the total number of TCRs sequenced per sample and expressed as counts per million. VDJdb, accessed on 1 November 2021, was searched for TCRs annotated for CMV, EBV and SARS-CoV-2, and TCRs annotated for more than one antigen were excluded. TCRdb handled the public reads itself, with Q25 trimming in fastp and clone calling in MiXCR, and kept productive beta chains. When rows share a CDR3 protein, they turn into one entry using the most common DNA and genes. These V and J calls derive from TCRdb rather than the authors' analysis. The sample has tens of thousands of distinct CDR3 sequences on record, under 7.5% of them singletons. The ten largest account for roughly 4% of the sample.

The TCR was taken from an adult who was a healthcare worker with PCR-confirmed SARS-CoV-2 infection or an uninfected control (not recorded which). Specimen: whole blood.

CDR3 loop: CASSLAPGGAYSNQPQHF. The sequence in DNA is TGTGCCAGCAGCTTAGCCCCCGGGGGCGCTTATAGCAATCAGCCCCAGCATTTT. The chain was built from TRBV7-2 and TRBJ1-5; 6 matching bases give a weak D call of TRBD1. CDR1 and CDR2 are read off the germline V gene as SGHTA and FQGNSA. From the cysteine up to the phenylalanine, the CDR3 has a length of 18 residues. CDR3 DNA only is kept here, 54 bases in frame from base 1. The germline ends are 15 bases apart after V is trimmed by 0 bases and J by 0 bases. With the rest looked up from the reference TRBV7-2 and TRBJ1-5 genes rather than sequenced, the full variable domain is GAGVSQSPSNKVTEKGKDVELRCDPISGHTALYWYRQSLGQGLEFLIYFQGNSAPDKSGLPSDRFSAERTGGSVSTLTIQRTQQEDSAVYLCASSLAPGGAYSNQPQHFGDGTRLSIL.